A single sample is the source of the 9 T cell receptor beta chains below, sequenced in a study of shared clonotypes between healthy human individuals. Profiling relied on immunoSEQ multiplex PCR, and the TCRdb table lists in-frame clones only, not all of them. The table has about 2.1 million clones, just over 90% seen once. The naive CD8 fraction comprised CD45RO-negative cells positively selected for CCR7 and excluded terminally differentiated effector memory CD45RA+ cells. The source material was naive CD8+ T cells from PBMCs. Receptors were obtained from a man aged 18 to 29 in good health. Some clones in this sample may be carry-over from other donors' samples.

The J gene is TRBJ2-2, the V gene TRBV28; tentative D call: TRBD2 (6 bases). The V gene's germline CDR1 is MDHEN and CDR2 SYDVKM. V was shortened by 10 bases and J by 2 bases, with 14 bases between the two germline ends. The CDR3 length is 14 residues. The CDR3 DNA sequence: TGTGCCACGTTTGGGACTCCTAACACCGGGGAGCTGTTTTTT. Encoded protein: CATFGTPNTGELFF.

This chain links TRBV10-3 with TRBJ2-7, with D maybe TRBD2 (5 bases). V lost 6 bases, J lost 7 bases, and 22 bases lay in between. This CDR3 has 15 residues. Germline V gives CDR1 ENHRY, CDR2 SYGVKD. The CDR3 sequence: CAIRSAESASREQYF. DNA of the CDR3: TGTGCCATCAGATCAGCGGAATCAGCCAGCAGGGAGCAGTACTTC.

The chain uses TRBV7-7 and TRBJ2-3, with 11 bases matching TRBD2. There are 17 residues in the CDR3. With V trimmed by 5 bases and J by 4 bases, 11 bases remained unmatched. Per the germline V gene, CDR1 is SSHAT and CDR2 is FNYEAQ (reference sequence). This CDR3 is CASSPSIAGGEADTQYF. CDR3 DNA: TGTGCCAGCAGCCCGTCGATAGCGGGAGGGGAGGCAGATACGCAGTATTTT.

CDR3 sequence (DNA): TGTGCCAGCAGCCAAGGCTGGACTGGTTCCTACGAGCAGTACTTC. Encoded protein: CASSQGWTGSYEQYF. This chain connects TRBV14 to TRBJ2-7; D is possibly TRBD2 (5 bases). V was cut by 1 base and J by 1 base, with 11 bases left in between. Germline V CDR1 and CDR2: SGHDN, FVKESK. The CDR3 is made up of 15 amino acids.

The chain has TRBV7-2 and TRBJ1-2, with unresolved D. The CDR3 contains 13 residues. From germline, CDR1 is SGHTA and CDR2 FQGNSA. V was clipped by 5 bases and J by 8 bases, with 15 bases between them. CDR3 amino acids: CASSRDTSQGYTF. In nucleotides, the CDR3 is TGTGCCAGCAGCCGAGACACGAGTCAGGGCTACACCTTC.

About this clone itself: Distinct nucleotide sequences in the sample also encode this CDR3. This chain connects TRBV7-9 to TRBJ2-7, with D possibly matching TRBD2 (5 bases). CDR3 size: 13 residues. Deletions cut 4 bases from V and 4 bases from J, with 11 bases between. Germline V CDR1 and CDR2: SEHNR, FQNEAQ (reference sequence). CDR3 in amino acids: CASSSTSGYEQYF. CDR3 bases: TGTGCCAGCAGCTCAACCTCGGGGTACGAGCAGTACTTC.

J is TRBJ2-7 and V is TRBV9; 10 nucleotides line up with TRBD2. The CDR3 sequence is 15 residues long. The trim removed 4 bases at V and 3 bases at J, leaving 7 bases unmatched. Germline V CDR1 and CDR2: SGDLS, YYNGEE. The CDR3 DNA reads TGTGCCAGCAGCCCTCGGACTAGCGGTTACTACGAGCAGTACTTC. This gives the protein CASSPRTSGYYEQYF.

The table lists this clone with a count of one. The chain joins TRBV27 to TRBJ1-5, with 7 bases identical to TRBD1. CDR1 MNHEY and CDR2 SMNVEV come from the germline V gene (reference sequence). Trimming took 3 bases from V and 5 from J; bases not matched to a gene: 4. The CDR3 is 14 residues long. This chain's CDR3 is CASSLWQGDQPQHF. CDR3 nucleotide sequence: TGTGCCAGCAGTTTGTGGCAGGGGGATCAGCCCCAGCATTTT.

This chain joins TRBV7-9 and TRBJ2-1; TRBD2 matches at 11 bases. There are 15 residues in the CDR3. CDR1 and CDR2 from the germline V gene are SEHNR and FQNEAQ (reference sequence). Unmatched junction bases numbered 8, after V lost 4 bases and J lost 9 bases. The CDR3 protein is CASSSGLAESGEQFF. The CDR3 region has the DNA TGTGCCAGCAGCTCGGGACTAGCGGAATCCGGTGAGCAGTTCTTC.